The following is a T cell receptor beta chain sequence with its context. The antigen is undetermined. The data stem from a study of T cells expressing NK-cell markers. Study-wide findings and caveats: In a group of five to seven donors, dominant NKG2C+ clonotypes represented 1.0-7.0% of CD8+ T cells.

The CDR3 length is 15 residues. Germline CDR1 DFQATT, CDR2 SNEGSKA (reference sequence). TCRdb reprocessed the 5' RACE reads and keeps a single row for each CDR3 protein, giving no DNA. This sample's clone table lists about 260,000 distinct CDR3 sequences. The sample comprised blood T cells: a sorted CD56 or NKG2C T cell subset, CD4+ or CD8+ T cells, or bulk PBMC T cells (not recorded which). This receptor was identified in a man younger than 35 in good health. V and J are TRBV20-1 and TRBJ1-1. The CDR3 spells CSARVRLTMNTEAFF.